A single T cell receptor (beta chain) is shown here with its context. Its antigen is as yet unknown. With 60 Vbeta and 13 Jbeta primers, the PCR was carried out. Profiled with immunoSEQ multiplex PCR; TCRdb holds only in-frame clones, not every one. The table lists over 150,000 clones, about 77% of them singletons. This sample was taken from a study of cytomegalovirus exposure and HLA in healthy donors. Study conclusions and caveats: Associated with cytomegalovirus, according to the listing, were 150 to 200 TCR beta chains. HLA restriction was apparent for most CMV-associated TCR beta chains in a later analysis. HLA alleles were associated with some 17,000 TCR beta sequences in a later analysis at 0.05 false discovery rate. Presence/absence analyses treated sequencing depth as roughly uniform across donors.

Germline CDR1 is SGDLS and CDR2 is YYNGEE. The trim removed 4 bases at V and 0 bases at J, leaving 7 bases unmatched. The CDR3 has 16 amino acids. Sequencing was carried out using PBMCs. This sequence was found in a male donor in good health and CMV-seropositive. The J gene is TRBJ2-1, the V gene TRBV9; 7 nucleotides agree with TRBD2. CDR3 sequence: CASSQTSVSSYNEQFF. In nucleotides, the CDR3 is TGTGCCAGCAGCCAAACTAGCGTCAGCTCCTACAATGAGCAGTTCTTC.